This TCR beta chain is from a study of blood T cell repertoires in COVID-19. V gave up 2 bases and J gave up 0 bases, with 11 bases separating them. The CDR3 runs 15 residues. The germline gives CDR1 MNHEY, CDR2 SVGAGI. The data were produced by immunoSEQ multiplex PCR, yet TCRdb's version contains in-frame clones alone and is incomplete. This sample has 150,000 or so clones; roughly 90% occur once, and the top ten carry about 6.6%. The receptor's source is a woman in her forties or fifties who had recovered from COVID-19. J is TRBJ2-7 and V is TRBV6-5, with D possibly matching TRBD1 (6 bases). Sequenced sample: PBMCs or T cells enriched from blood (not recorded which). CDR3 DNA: TGTGCCAGCAGTTACGGGGGCAGAACCTCCTACGAGCAGTACTTC. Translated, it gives CASSYGGRTSYEQYF.